The 27 T cell receptor beta chains reported below all come from one sample, sequenced in a study of T cell repertoires in ileal Crohn's disease. Some clones are missing from TCRdb's copy, which holds only in-frame ones; the method was immunoSEQ multiplex PCR. This sample has 15,000 to 20,000 clones, with around 70% found just once. Time point given: neoterminal ileum biopsy at postoperative endoscopy, about 6 months after surgery. Sample: ileal tissue. Receptors were obtained from an adult with Crohn's disease.

This chain uses TRBV6-1 with TRBJ1-1; no definite D call. This CDR3 has 13 amino acids. V lost 0 bases, J lost 3 bases, and 5 bases lay in between. The germline CDR1 and CDR2 sequences are MNHNS and SASEGT. The CDR3 is CASSEAYHTEAFF. CDR3 DNA: TGTGCCAGCAGTGAAGCGTATCACACTGAAGCTTTCTTT.

This chain links TRBV6-6 with TRBJ2-3, with D possibly being TRBD2 (5 bases). Germline V lookup: CDR1 MNHNY, CDR2 SVGAGI (reference sequence). Trimming took off 7 bases at V and 2 bases at J, with 16 bases between the two ends. CDR3 length: 15 residues. The CDR3 coding sequence is TGTGCCAGCATAGGGAGAGGGCTACACACAGATACGCAGTATTTT. Encoded protein: CASIGRGLHTDTQYF.

The V call is TRBV9, the J call TRBJ2-7; 7 bases line up with TRBD2. After removal of 8 bases from V and 1 base from J, the junction contained 9 bases not matched to a gene. The CDR3 contains 14 residues. CDR1 SGDLS and CDR2 YYNGEE come from the germline V gene. CDR3 amino acids: CASNRDGGSYEQYF. The CDR3 DNA follows: TGTGCCAGTAACCGGGACGGGGGGTCCTACGAGCAGTACTTC.

The genes are TRBV19 and TRBJ2-7; 7 nucleotides match TRBD1. The CDR3 loop spans 13 amino acids. Germline-derived CDR1 and CDR2 are LNHDA and SQIVND (reference sequence). Germline trimming cut 2 bases from V and 4 bases from J; bases unmatched to any gene: 2. The CDR3 DNA sequence: TGTGCCAGTAGTATAAAGGGGGCTTACGAGCAGTACTTC. Translated: CASSIKGAYEQYF.

The chain is built from TRBV7-2 and TRBJ2-5; D call uncertain. V was shortened by 3 bases and J by 4 bases, with 9 bases between the two germline ends. The CDR3 sequence is 13 residues long. Germline CDR1 is SGHTA and CDR2 is FQGNSA. CDR3 amino acids: CASSLGQAETQYF. In DNA, the CDR3 is TGTGCCAGCAGCTTGGGCCAGGCAGAGACCCAGTACTTC.

V usage is TRBV6-1 and J usage is TRBJ2-3; D might be TRBD1 (6 bases). Germline V gene lookup returns CDR1 MNHNS and CDR2 SASEGT. The V and J ends lost 9 bases and 5 bases respectively, with 15 bases between them. The CDR3 length is 13 residues. The CDR3 DNA reads as TGTGCCAGTCACAGGGATATAATAGATACGCAGTATTTT. As protein: CASHRDIIDTQYF.

The chain couples TRBV5-1 to TRBJ2-5; 12 bases match TRBD2. Germline V gives CDR1 SGHRS, CDR2 YFSETQ. The V and J ends lost 0 bases and 3 bases, in that order; junction bases with no gene match: 6. The CDR3 runs 17 residues. The CDR3 loop reads CASSLGILAGGEETQYF. The DNA of the CDR3 is TGCGCCAGCAGCTTGGGGATTCTAGCGGGAGGGGAAGAGACCCAGTACTTC.

The sample holds a few counts of this clone. The CDR3 is CAWRGTGDNTEAFF. The CDR3 nucleotides read TGTGCCTGGAGGGGGACAGGTGATAACACTGAAGCTTTCTTT. The chain has TRBV30 and TRBJ1-1; 8 bases line up with TRBD1. The CDR3 is made up of 14 amino acids. CDR1 is GTSNPN, CDR2 SVGIG, per germline (reference sequence). V lost 3 bases, J lost 2 bases, and 5 bases stayed unmatched.

This clone was observed once. The V call is TRBV6-5, the J call TRBJ2-5; TRBD2 agrees at 9 bases. CDR1 is MNHEY and CDR2 is SVGAGI in the germline V gene. This CDR3 has 13 residues. Germline trimming cut 6 bases from V and 3 bases from J; bases unmatched to any gene: 2. Written as DNA, the CDR3 is TGTGCCAGCAGGAGACTAGCGGAAGAGACCCAGTACTTC. This sequence encodes CASRRLAEETQYF.

The chain combines TRBV4-2 with TRBJ1-6; the match to TRBD1 covers 7 bases. Trimming took 1 base from V and 7 from J; bases not matched to a gene: 4. The CDR3 extends over 15 amino acids. Germline V gene sequence: CDR1 LGHNA, CDR2 YNFKEQ. The CDR3 region has the DNA TGTGCCAGCAGCCAAGTTGCACAGGGGAATTCACCCCTCCACTTT. Protein: CASSQVAQGNSPLHF.

The V gene is TRBV7-2, the J gene TRBJ1-6, with a possible D match to TRBD1 (6 bases). Germline CDR1 SGHTA, CDR2 FQGNSA. Trimming took off 0 bases at V and 10 bases at J, with 19 bases between the two ends. CDR3 length equals 17 residues. CDR3 sequence (DNA): TGTGCCAGCAGCTTAGCGAAGGGGGTCGGCGACGGGTCACCCCTCCACTTT. It codes for CASSLAKGVGDGSPLHF.

The rearrangement joins TRBV5-6 to TRBJ1-5; D call uncertain. Looked up from germline, CDR1 is SGHDT and CDR2 is YYEEEE. Trimming took 5 bases from V and 4 from J, leaving 7 bases between them. The CDR3 consists of 12 residues. The CDR3 DNA sequence: TGTGCCAGCAGTCGACTTAATCAGCCCCAGCATTTT. It encodes CASSRLNQPQHF.

V is TRBV5-6 and J is TRBJ2-7; weak D call: TRBD2 (6 bases). CDR3 length: 14 residues. Germline values: CDR1 SGHDT, CDR2 YYEEEE. V was clipped by 1 base and J by 5 bases, with 13 bases between them. The CDR3 sequence: CASSLRLEWHEQYF. The CDR3 DNA reads TGTGCCAGCAGCTTGAGACTAGAGTGGCACGAGCAGTACTTC. Looking up the rest from reference TRBV5-6 and TRBJ2-7 gives the full variable domain: DAGVTQSPTHLIKTRGQQVTLRCSPKSGHDTVSWYQQALGQGPQFIFQYYEEEERQRGNFPDRFSGHQFPNYSSELNVNALLLGDSALYLCASSLRLEWHEQYFGPGTRLTVT.

The rearrangement joins TRBV25-1 to TRBJ1-1; the D is unclear. The CDR3 sequence is 15 residues long. V shed 0 bases and J shed 0 bases, with 8 bases lying between them. Germline-derived CDR1 and CDR2 are MGHDK and SYGVNS. The CDR3 loop reads CASSEYGFMNTEAFF. CDR3 DNA: TGTGCCAGCAGTGAATATGGCTTCATGAACACTGAAGCTTTCTTT.

As to this clone: Compared with germline, one end of the junction differs, possibly owing to a read error. The chain recombines TRBV18 with TRBJ2-5; possibly TRBD1 for D (5 bases). In germline, CDR1 is KGHSH, CDR2 LQKENI. This CDR3 contains 15 residues. The CDR3 loop is CAGSSRQLVQETQYF. The CDR3 bases are TGTGCCGGCTCATCGCGACAGCTCGTCCAAGAGACCCAGTACTTC.

The J gene is TRBJ1-2, the V gene TRBV5-1; tentatively, D is TRBD1 (5 bases). Germline CDR1 reads SGHRS; CDR2 reads YFSETQ. Trimming shortened V by 0 bases and J by 4 bases, and 10 bases separated the two germline ends. The CDR3 consists of 14 residues. CDR3 protein: CASSLGQIGYGYTF. In DNA form, the CDR3 reads TGCGCCAGCAGCTTGGGACAGATAGGCTATGGCTACACCTTC.

This rearrangement joins TRBV30 to TRBJ1-2; perhaps TRBD1 as D (5 bases). Germline assignment: CDR1 GTSNPN and CDR2 SVGIG (reference sequence). CDR3 length equals 12 residues. V lost 2 bases and J lost 8, with 12 bases in between. CDR3 DNA sequence: TGTGCCTGGAGTTACTTGGGGGGAGGCTACACCTTC. It is translated as CAWSYLGGGYTF.

This chain connects TRBV6-1 to TRBJ2-4, with 7 bases aligning to TRBD2. V was clipped by 3 bases and J by 0 bases; unmatched bases: 11. The V gene's germline CDR1 is MNHNS and CDR2 SASEGT. This CDR3 is 18 amino acids long. The CDR3 sequence: CASSDSATSLIAKNIQYF. CDR3 nucleotides: TGTGCCAGCAGTGACAGCGCGACTAGCCTTATAGCCAAAAACATTCAGTACTTC.

V and J are TRBV29-1 and TRBJ2-3, with 11 bases identical to TRBD2. This CDR3 has 14 residues. V lost 2 bases and J lost 6; bases outside the gene matches: 4. Germline assignment: CDR1 SQVTM and CDR2 ANQGSEA. The CDR3 sequence: CSVELVAGGDTQYF. The CDR3 nucleotides are TGCAGCGTTGAATTGGTAGCGGGGGGGGATACGCAGTATTTT.

The chain carries TRBV7-9 and TRBJ1-1; D not certain. CDR1 SEHNR and CDR2 FQNEAQ come from the germline V gene (reference sequence). The V gene lost 0 bases and the J gene lost 7 bases, with 6 bases spanning the gap. The CDR3 runs to 12 residues. CDR3 bases: TGTGCCAGCAGCTTAGCGCGAGGTGAAGCTTTCTTT. Amino acids: CASSLARGEAFF.

The chain uses TRBV11-2 and TRBJ2-2; 11 nucleotides agree with TRBD1. The CDR3 sequence is 13 residues long. Germline V gene lookup returns CDR1 SGHAT and CDR2 FQNNGV. With V trimmed by 10 bases and J by 8 bases, 6 bases remained unmatched. CDR3 amino acids: CATLDRGLGELFF. CDR3 DNA sequence: TGTGCCACCCTGGACAGGGGGCTGGGGGAGCTGTTTTTT.

The chain employs TRBV4-2 and TRBJ2-2, with 8 bases lining up with TRBD2. The V segment lost 1 base and the J segment 2 bases; nucleotides outside the gene matches: 3. The CDR3 covers 16 residues. Looked up from germline, CDR1 is LGHNA and CDR2 is YNFKEQ. As DNA, the CDR3 is TGTGCCAGCAGCCAAGTAAGCGGGGGTAACACCGGGGAGCTGTTTTTT. Its protein product is CASSQVSGGNTGELFF.

To note about this clone: This same CDR3 is encoded by further DNA sequences in the sample. This chain uses TRBV6-5 with TRBJ1-2; 9 positions agree with TRBD1. After removal of 5 bases from V and 3 bases from J, the junction contained 4 bases not matched to a gene. CDR3 length: 14 amino acids. Germline CDR1 MNHEY, CDR2 SVGAGI. Here the CDR3 DNA reads TGTGCCAGCAGTCCACAGGGGGCCGACTATGGCTACACCTTC. Translation: CASSPQGADYGYTF.

J is TRBJ2-1 and V is TRBV18, with 13 bases lining up with TRBD2. This CDR3 spans 16 amino acids. J was trimmed by 6 bases and V by 4 bases; bases with no gene match: 6. Germline V gene lookup returns CDR1 KGHSH and CDR2 LQKENI. The CDR3 nucleotides read TGTGCCAGCTCACAAAAGGGACTAGCGGGAAGCAATGAGCAGTTCTTC. Protein: CASSQKGLAGSNEQFF.

The chain couples TRBV18 to TRBJ1-3, with no clear D. CDR1 and CDR2 (germline): KGHSH, LQKENI. The V end lost 2 bases, the J end lost 0 bases, and 17 bases lay between the germline ends. The length of the CDR3 is 18 residues. CDR3 coding DNA: TGTGCCAGCTCACCAGGGGTCGGCGGCGGGAGCTCTGGAAACACCATATATTTT. Translating gives CASSPGVGGGSSGNTIYF. Using reference TRBV18 and TRBJ1-3 for the parts outside the CDR3, the full variable domain is NAGVMQNPRHLVRRRGQEARLRCSPMKGHSHVYWYRQLPEEGLKFMVYLQKENIIDESGMPKERFSAEFPKEGPSILRIQQVVRGDSAAYFCASSPGVGGGSSGNTIYFGEGSWLTVV.

V gene TRBV28 combines with J gene TRBJ1-1; TRBD1 agrees at 7 bases. The CDR3 has 14 amino acids. Germline V lookup: CDR1 MDHEN, CDR2 SYDVKM. V trimming: 6 bases; J trimming: 2 bases; junction bases outside the gene matches: 6. CDR3 sequence: CASSDGTVNTEAFF. The CDR3, as DNA: TGTGCCAGCAGCGACGGGACAGTCAACACTGAAGCTTTCTTT.

This chain links TRBV11-1 with TRBJ2-1; TRBD2 matches at 8 bases. Germline CDR1 is SGHAT and CDR2 is FQDESV (reference sequence). This CDR3 contains 16 residues. Trimming cost V 5 bases and J 3 bases; bases outside gene matches: 9. CDR3 sequence reads: CASSTRTSGFYNEQFF. For the CDR3, the DNA is TGTGCCAGCAGCACCCGAACTAGCGGATTCTACAATGAGCAGTTCTTC.